Below are 30 T cell receptor beta chains sequenced from a single sample in a study of blood T cell repertoires in COVID-19. Assay: immunoSEQ multiplex PCR; the TCRdb copy retains only in-frame clones and omits some. The sample records about 200,000 clones, over 75% being singletons. Sequencing input: peripheral blood. The receptors originated from a man aged 50 to 59 with COVID-19, enrolled during active disease.

The chain employs TRBV12-3 or TRBV12-4 and TRBJ2-1; D uncertain. V lost 0 bases, J lost 15 bases, and 12 bases lay in between. This CDR3 has 12 amino acids. DNA of the CDR3: TGTGCCAGCAGTTTAGCCTCGGGTTACCTGTTCTTC. Amino acid sequence: CASSLASGYLFF.

The chain is built from TRBV6-5 and TRBJ2-7, with a tentative D call TRBD1 (6 bases). This CDR3 has 14 amino acids. With 2 bases removed from V and 4 bases from J, the gap between germline ends came to 12 bases. Germline CDR1 is MNHEY and CDR2 is SVGAGI. The CDR3 is CASSYRQETYEQYF. CDR3 DNA: TGTGCCAGCAGTTACCGACAGGAGACTTACGAGCAGTACTTC.

The chain employs TRBV30 and TRBJ2-3, with unresolved D. V was shortened by 5 bases and J by 6 bases, with 12 bases between the two germline ends. Germline V gene lookup returns CDR1 GTSNPN and CDR2 SVGIG (reference sequence). The CDR3 spans 12 residues. CDR3 region: CAWAVIRDTQYF. CDR3 nucleotides: TGTGCCTGGGCCGTAATCCGGGATACGCAGTATTTT. The whole variable domain, filled in from reference TRBV30 and TRBJ2-3, reads SQTIHQWPATLVQPVGSPLSLECTVEGTSNPNLYWYRQAAGRGLQLLFYSVGIGQISSEVPQNLSASRPQDRQFILSSKKLLLSDSGFYLCAWAVIRDTQYFGPGTRLTVL.

A single count supports this clone. This rearrangement joins TRBV30 to TRBJ1-6; maybe TRBD1 (6 bases). The germline V gene has CDR1 GTSNPN and CDR2 SVGIG (reference sequence). V was shortened by 0 bases and J by 6 bases, with 12 bases between the two germline ends. The CDR3 spans 15 residues. CDR3 amino acids: CAWSVQIGGNSPLHF. Written as DNA, the CDR3 is TGTGCCTGGAGTGTACAGATAGGGGGTAATTCACCCCTCCACTTT.

This chain connects TRBV5-6 to TRBJ2-2; D call uncertain. CDR1 and CDR2 (germline): SGHDT, YYEEEE. There are 14 residues in the CDR3. V lost 4 bases, J lost 5 bases, and 12 bases lay in between. The DNA of the CDR3 is TGTGCCAGCAGCCTGTGGGTCGGGACCGGGGAGCTGTTTTTT. Amino acids: CASSLWVGTGELFF.

The CDR3 DNA sequence: TGTGCCAGCAGCCAAGAAGGGGGCTATGGCTACACCTTC. This encodes CASSQEGGYGYTF. The chain has TRBV14 and TRBJ1-2; D may be TRBD1 (6 bases). The CDR3 contains 13 residues. Germline V lookup: CDR1 SGHDN, CDR2 FVKESK. V was cut by 0 bases and J by 4 bases, with 6 bases left in between.

The rearrangement links TRBV15 to TRBJ2-7, with D possibly TRBD1 on 6 matching bases. Trimming removed 0 bases from V and 3 bases from J, with 12 bases in between. The germline gives CDR1 LNHNV, CDR2 YYDKDF (reference sequence). The CDR3 totals 15 residues. The CDR3 reads CATSRDQQGNYEQYF. The DNA of the CDR3 is TGTGCCACCAGCAGAGATCAACAGGGAAACTACGAGCAGTACTTC. Full variable domain (rest looked up from reference TRBV15 and TRBJ2-7): DAMVIQNPRYQVTQFGKPVTLSCSQTLNHNVMYWYQQKSSQAPKLLFHYYDKDFNNEADTPDNFQSRRPNTSFCFLDIRSPGLGDTAMYLCATSRDQQGNYEQYFGPGTRLTVT.

Only one count was recorded for this clone. The V and J genes are TRBV4-1 and TRBJ1-5; a possible D gene is TRBD1 (6 bases). The CDR3 length is 16 residues. Trimming left V 0 bases short and J 2 bases short, with 11 bases between. Per germline, CDR1 MGHRA and CDR2 YSYEKL. The DNA for the CDR3 is TGCGCCAGCAGCCAAGATAAGGGGGGGGGCAATCAGCCCCAGCATTTT. Encoded protein: CASSQDKGGGNQPQHF.

The rearrangement joins TRBV2 to TRBJ2-7, with D unresolved. The CDR3 spans 11 residues. Germline V gene sequence: CDR1 SNHLY, CDR2 FYNNEI. Trimming stripped 5 bases from V and 6 bases from J, with 8 bases between. CDR3 in amino acids: CASSFAGEQYF. CDR3 bases: TGTGCCAGCAGTTTTGCAGGCGAGCAGTACTTC.

This clone was seen at least ten times. Other DNA sequences in this sample translate to the same CDR3. The chain combines TRBV6-5 with TRBJ1-2, with D possibly matching TRBD1 (5 bases). This CDR3 comprises 12 residues. In germline, CDR1 is MNHEY, CDR2 SVGAGI. Deletions cut 2 bases from V and 7 bases from J, with 8 bases between. In DNA form, the CDR3 reads TGTGCCAGCAGTTACAGGGGTAGTGGCTACACCTTC. This gives the protein CASSYRGSGYTF.

The chain employs TRBV11-2 and TRBJ2-3; 10 bases match TRBD2. Germline CDR1 SGHAT, CDR2 FQNNGV. The CDR3 loop spans 17 amino acids. The ends lost 4 bases at V and 5 bases at J; junction bases unmatched: 12. Here the CDR3 DNA reads TGTGCCAGCAGCTCCCTCCAAGCGGGAGGGCCTCAAGATACGCAGTATTTT. Encoded protein: CASSSLQAGGPQDTQYF.

CDR3 loop: CASSFPRQGQFF. In DNA, the CDR3 is TGTGCCAGCAGTTTCCCCAGACAAGGGCAGTTCTTC. This chain uses TRBV27 with TRBJ2-1; D ambiguous. The CDR3 has 12 residues. Germline values: CDR1 MNHEY, CDR2 SMNVEV (reference sequence). Trimming removed 3 bases from V and 12 bases from J, with 12 bases in between.

V and J are TRBV25-1 and TRBJ1-4, with 10 bases that match TRBD1. The germline CDR1 and CDR2 sequences are MGHDK and SYGVNS. CDR3 length: 17 residues. Unmatched junction bases numbered 8, after V lost 0 bases and J lost 7 bases. In DNA form, the CDR3 reads TGTGCCAGCAGTGAATACGGGACAGGGGTGGGTGGTGAAAAACTGTTTTTT. It specifies CASSEYGTGVGGEKLFF.

The chain couples TRBV19 to TRBJ2-7, with 11 nucleotides matching TRBD1. This CDR3 region has 15 residues. With V trimmed by 3 bases and J by 3 bases, 4 bases remained unmatched. Germline assignment: CDR1 LNHDA and CDR2 SQIVND (reference sequence). The chain's CDR3 is CASSISGQGVYEQYF. DNA for the CDR3: TGTGCCAGTAGTATTTCGGGACAGGGGGTCTACGAGCAGTACTTC.

This chain joins TRBV11-2 and TRBJ2-1, with 15 bases fitting TRBD2. Germline assignment: CDR1 SGHAT and CDR2 FQNNGV. CDR3 length: 19 residues. Trimming took 5 bases from V and 4 from J; bases not matched to a gene: 12. The CDR3 DNA reads as TGTGCCAGCAGCCGGAGGACTAGCGGGGGGGCCTTTGGGTACAATGAGCAGTTCTTC. It translates to CASSRRTSGGAFGYNEQFF.

V is TRBV12-5 and J is TRBJ2-1; D is undetermined. Germline V gives CDR1 LGHNT, CDR2 FRNRAP. V shed 7 bases and J shed 0 bases, with 16 bases lying between them. This CDR3 contains 16 residues. The DNA for the CDR3 is TGTGCTAGTGCCTTGGTCGCTACGAGCTCCTACAATGAGCAGTTCTTC. This gives the protein CASALVATSSYNEQFF. The full variable domain, completed using reference TRBV12-5 and TRBJ2-1, is DARVTQTPRHKVTEMGQEVTMRCQPILGHNTVFWYRQTMMQGLELLAYFRNRAPLDDSGMPKDRFSAEMPDATLATLKIQPSEPRDSAVYFCASALVATSSYNEQFFGPGTRLTVL.

V gene TRBV7-8 combines with J gene TRBJ1-2, with D perhaps TRBD1 (5 bases). V was pared by 0 bases and J by 6 bases, with 14 bases between. Germline V gene lookup returns CDR1 SGHVS and CDR2 FQNEAQ. The CDR3 loop spans 15 amino acids. Here the CDR3 DNA reads TGTGCCAGCAGCTTAGCCCTGGGGCCTCTTGATGGCTACACCTTC. The encoded protein is CASSLALGPLDGYTF.

V usage is TRBV28 and J usage is TRBJ1-1; no clear D. V was clipped by 6 bases and J by 1 base, with 12 bases between them. Germline values: CDR1 MDHEN, CDR2 SYDVKM. The CDR3 runs to 14 residues. The CDR3 spells CASRSYSGNTEAFF. For the CDR3, the DNA is TGTGCCAGCAGGTCATACAGTGGGAACACTGAAGCTTTCTTT.

The chain joins TRBV9 to TRBJ2-1; 9 bases match TRBD2. The length of the CDR3 is 15 residues. Germline values: CDR1 SGDLS, CDR2 YYNGEE. Germline trimming cut 0 bases from V and 7 bases from J; bases unmatched to any gene: 5. As DNA, the CDR3 is TGTGCCAGCAGCGTAGGCGGGAGGGCCAGGAATGAGCAGTTCTTC. The encoded protein is CASSVGGRARNEQFF. Complete variable domain (other parts from reference TRBV9 and TRBJ2-1): DSGVTQTPKHLITATGQRVTLRCSPRSGDLSVYWYQQSLDQGLQFLIQYYNGEERAKGNILERFSAQQFPDLHSELNLSSLELGDSALYFCASSVGGRARNEQFFGPGTRLTVL.

The rearrangement links TRBV7-3 to TRBJ2-3; no firm D call. Between the trimmed V and J ends, which lost 5 bases and 5 bases, there was a span of 11 bases. The CDR3 consists of 13 residues. Germline CDR1 is SGHTA and CDR2 is FQGTGA. The CDR3 sequence is CASSQNTVDTQYF. In DNA form, the CDR3 reads TGTGCCAGCAGCCAAAACACCGTAGATACGCAGTATTTT.

V usage is TRBV6-5 and J usage is TRBJ2-3; TRBD2 agrees at 9 bases. The germline gives CDR1 MNHEY, CDR2 SVGAGI. V lost 0 bases and J lost 1; bases outside the gene matches: 2. This CDR3 has 16 amino acids. This CDR3 reads CASSYSAGGGTDTQYF. CDR3 in DNA: TGTGCCAGCAGTTACTCTGCGGGGGGGGGCACAGATACGCAGTATTTT.

J is TRBJ1-4 and V is TRBV3-1 (or the pseudogene TRBV3-2); D ambiguous. The germline V gene encodes CDR1 LGHDT and CDR2 YNNKEL (reference sequence). The ends were cut back, 4 bases at V and 7 bases at J, with 16 bases in the middle. The CDR3 has 15 residues. Written as DNA, the CDR3 is TGTGCCAGCAGCCTACAAATGGGCCGGGGTGAAAAACTGTTTTTT. Translation gives CASSLQMGRGEKLFF.

V gene TRBV7-3 combines with J gene TRBJ2-2, with D possibly being TRBD1 (5 bases). The germline gives CDR1 SGHTA, CDR2 FQGTGA. V lost 6 bases and J 1 base, leaving 9 bases between the germline ends. The CDR3 extends over 14 amino acids. CDR3 region: CASRKGQNTGELFF. DNA for the CDR3: TGTGCCAGCAGAAAAGGACAGAACACCGGGGAGCTGTTTTTT. The complete variable domain, with remaining parts taken from reference TRBV7-3 and TRBJ2-2, reads GAGVSQTPSNKVTEKGKYVELRCDPISGHTALYWYRQSLGQGPEFLIYFQGTGAADDSGLPNDRFFAVRPEGSVSTLKIQRTERGDSAVYLCASRKGQNTGELFFGEGSRLTVL.

The V call is TRBV27, the J call TRBJ2-1; no definite D call. The V gene lost 5 bases and the J gene lost 0 bases, with 8 bases spanning the gap. This CDR3 contains 14 residues. Germline V gives CDR1 MNHEY, CDR2 SMNVEV (reference sequence). This CDR3 is CASSPPSSYNEQFF. The CDR3, as DNA: TGTGCCAGCAGTCCACCTAGCTCCTACAATGAGCAGTTCTTC.

In the case of this clone: Mismatch with germline at one junction end may stem from a read error. This chain joins TRBV7-3 and TRBJ2-1, with 7 bases aligning to TRBD2. This CDR3 is 15 amino acids long. The germline V gene has CDR1 SGHTA and CDR2 FQGTGA. CDR3 sequence: CASSLQAGIYDEQFF. The CDR3 nucleotides read TGTGCCAGCAGCCTGCAAGCGGGGATCTACGATGAGCAGTTCTTC. Supplemented by reference TRBV7-3 and TRBJ2-1, the full variable domain reads GAGVSQTPSNKVTEKGKYVELRCDPISGHTALYWYRQSLGQGPEFLIYFQGTGAADDSGLPNDRFFAVRPEGSVSTLKIQRTERGDSAVYLCASSLQAGIYDEQFFGPGTRLTVL.

The J gene is TRBJ2-7, the V gene TRBV30, with a weak D call TRBD1 (6 bases). This CDR3 is 12 amino acids long. The V gene lost 8 bases and the J gene lost 6 bases, with 17 bases spanning the gap. Germline lookup yields CDR1 GTSNPN and CDR2 SVGIG (reference sequence). The CDR3 DNA sequence: TGTGCCGGTGACACAGGGACCGGCGAGCAGTACTTC. Protein product: CAGDTGTGEQYF.

This clone was found once. The CDR3 here is CASSLGIGGNSYEQYF. CDR3 coding DNA: TGTGCCAGCAGTTTAGGCATCGGGGGGAACTCCTACGAGCAGTACTTC. The chain recombines TRBV27 with TRBJ2-7, with 7 bases lining up with TRBD2. The CDR3 has 16 residues. The V gene's germline CDR1 is MNHEY and CDR2 SMNVEV (reference sequence). Trimming cost V 2 bases and J 0 bases; bases outside gene matches: 7.

The CDR3 reads CASRLQGRGYTF. In DNA, the CDR3 is TGTGCCAGCAGACTACAGGGACGGGGCTACACCTTC. The chain joins TRBV5-6 to TRBJ1-2; tentative D call: TRBD1 (6 bases). V was pared by 5 bases and J by 8 bases, with 13 bases between. The CDR3 has 12 amino acids. CDR1 and CDR2 from the germline V gene are SGHDT and YYEEEE.

J is TRBJ1-4 and V is TRBV3-1 (or the pseudogene TRBV3-2); perhaps TRBD1 as D (6 bases). The germline V gene has CDR1 LGHDT and CDR2 YNNKEL (reference sequence). The CDR3 consists of 15 residues. V gave up 0 bases and J gave up 10 bases, with 15 bases separating them. This CDR3 is CASSQDRQAPRKLFF. The CDR3 DNA reads as TGTGCCAGCAGCCAAGATAGACAGGCCCCAAGAAAACTGTTTTTT.

The gene calls are TRBV6-6 and TRBJ1-5; the D gene is possibly TRBD1 (6 bases). Germline V gene sequence: CDR1 MNHNY, CDR2 SVGAGI (reference sequence). This CDR3 region has 15 residues. V was cut by 1 base and J by 10 bases, with 17 bases left in between. The CDR3 region has the DNA TGTGCCAGCAGTTACTTGGACAGCGTCGTAGGACCCCAGCATTTT. It translates to CASSYLDSVVGPQHF.